Each of the 11 T cell receptor beta chains below was sequenced from the same sample in a study of cytomegalovirus exposure and HLA in healthy donors. The primer mix had 60 Vbeta and 13 Jbeta primers. Here immunoSEQ multiplex PCR was the method, and the copy in TCRdb shows in-frame clones only, minus some. The table has over 150,000 clones, approximately 73% seen once. Sequencing used PBMCs. The receptors shown here come from a woman aged 18-30 years in good health and CMV-seropositive.

This sequence joins TRBV9 and TRBJ2-2, with TRBD1 as a possible D gene (7 bases). V gave up 3 bases and J gave up 4 bases, with 13 bases separating them. Germline CDR1 reads SGDLS; CDR2 reads YYNGEE. This CDR3 is 15 amino acids long. The CDR3 is CASSGRDSITGELFF. As DNA, the CDR3 is TGTGCCAGCAGCGGGCGGGACAGCATCACCGGGGAGCTGTTTTTT.

This rearrangement joins TRBV7-2 to TRBJ1-2; perhaps TRBD1 as D (5 bases). Trimming removed 1 base at V and 2 bases at J, with 8 bases between. This CDR3 has 14 residues. Germline V CDR1 and CDR2: SGHTA, FQGNSA. The CDR3 coding sequence is TGTGCCAGCAGCTTAGGGCAGGGCAACTATGGCTACACCTTC. This sequence encodes CASSLGQGNYGYTF. The whole variable domain, filled in from reference TRBV7-2 and TRBJ1-2, reads GAGVSQSPSNKVTEKGKDVELRCDPISGHTALYWYRQSLGQGLEFLIYFQGNSAPDKSGLPSDRFSAERTGGSVSTLTIQRTQQEDSAVYLCASSLGQGNYGYTFGSGTRLTVV.

This chain joins TRBV28 and TRBJ1-4; D gene unclear. Trimming left V 5 bases short and J 4 bases short, with 8 bases between. Looked up from germline, CDR1 is MDHEN and CDR2 is SYDVKM. The CDR3 runs 13 residues. CDR3 region: CASSPLINEKLFF. As DNA, the CDR3 is TGTGCCAGCAGTCCCCTTATTAATGAAAAACTGTTTTTT.

V gene TRBV19 combines with J gene TRBJ2-3; TRBD2 agrees at 8 bases. The CDR3 spans 19 residues. J was trimmed by 4 bases and V by 0 bases; bases with no gene match: 15. Germline values: CDR1 LNHDA, CDR2 SQIVND (reference sequence). CDR3 region: CASSIDHASGPSGPDTQYF. Written as DNA, the CDR3 is TGTGCCAGTAGTATAGATCATGCTAGCGGGCCATCAGGACCAGATACGCAGTATTTT.

The rearrangement links TRBV6-5 to TRBJ1-2, with 10 nucleotides matching TRBD1. The CDR3 loop spans 15 amino acids. Germline CDR1 MNHEY, CDR2 SVGAGI. J was trimmed by 4 bases and V by 8 bases; bases with no gene match: 10. CDR3 sequence reads: CASRQGAGISYGYTF. The CDR3, as DNA: TGTGCCAGCCGACAGGGGGCGGGAATTAGCTATGGCTACACCTTC.

The V call is TRBV5-4, the J call TRBJ1-2; perhaps TRBD1 as D (5 bases). V was cut by 0 bases and J by 3 bases, with 9 bases left in between. Germline loops: CDR1 SGHNT, CDR2 YYREEE (reference sequence). The length of the CDR3 is 14 residues. Here the CDR3 reads CASSLAGLDYGYTF. CDR3 in DNA: TGTGCCAGCAGCTTGGCAGGGTTGGACTATGGCTACACCTTC.

J is TRBJ1-2 and V is TRBV4-3; possibly TRBD1 for D (6 bases). CDR1 is LGHNA and CDR2 is YSLEER in the germline V gene. The CDR3 extends over 16 amino acids. V lost 0 bases to trimming and J lost 8 bases, with 19 bases between them. The CDR3 sequence is CASSQELDSPYGGYTF. CDR3 coding DNA: TGCGCCAGCAGCCAAGAATTGGACAGTCCATATGGCGGCTACACCTTC.

The rearrangement links TRBV9 to TRBJ1-1; no definite D call. V dropped 2 bases and J dropped 1 base, with 6 bases sitting between them. The CDR3 loop spans 13 amino acids. Germline V CDR1 and CDR2: SGDLS, YYNGEE. The DNA of the CDR3 is TGTGCCAGCAGCGTGTGGCCGAACACTGAAGCTTTCTTT. This gives the protein CASSVWPNTEAFF.

The CDR3 sequence: CASSLRGALADTQYF. The DNA of the CDR3 is TGTGCCAGCAGCTTACGGGGGGCCCTCGCAGATACGCAGTATTTT. The chain couples TRBV7-9 to TRBJ2-3; D perhaps matches TRBD2 (7 bases). CDR1 and CDR2 (germline): SEHNR, FQNEAQ (reference sequence). Trimming removed 2 bases at V and 4 bases at J, with 13 bases between. CDR3 length equals 15 residues.

This chain links TRBV27 with TRBJ2-3; tentatively, D is TRBD2 (6 bases). V was pared by 5 bases and J by 1 base, with 16 bases between. Germline CDR1 and CDR2: MNHEY and SMNVEV (reference sequence). This CDR3 comprises 16 residues. The CDR3 coding sequence is TGTGCCAGCAGTCGTCTAGGCGAGCGGGGCACAGATACGCAGTATTTT. Its translation is CASSRLGERGTDTQYF.

V gene TRBV5-1 combines with J gene TRBJ2-5, with a tentative D call TRBD1 (5 bases). From germline, CDR1 is SGHRS and CDR2 YFSETQ. The CDR3 consists of 12 residues. V dropped 1 base and J dropped 5 bases, with 6 bases sitting between them. The CDR3 here is CASSLPGETQYF. CDR3 sequence (DNA): TGCGCCAGCAGCTTGCCAGGGGAGACCCAGTACTTC. The full variable domain, its missing parts supplied by reference TRBV5-1 and TRBJ2-5, is KAGVTQTPRYLIKTRGQQVTLSCSPISGHRSVSWYQQTPGQGLQFLFEYFSETQRNKGNFPGRFSGRQFSNSRSEMNVSTLELGDSALYLCASSLPGETQYFGPGTRLLVL.